This TCR beta chain was observed in a study of early T cells in non-severe SARS-CoV-2 infection. The V gene lost 4 bases and the J gene lost 8 bases, with 9 bases spanning the gap. The CDR3 extends over 11 amino acids. In germline, CDR1 is MNHNS, CDR2 SASEGT. Ten or more counts support this clonotype. From the 5' RACE reads, TCRdb called clonotypes with MiXCR, one entry per CDR3 protein. The sample holds about 110,000 distinct CDR3 sequences, about 12% seen once. The source is an adult who was a healthcare worker with PCR-confirmed SARS-CoV-2 infection or an uninfected control (not recorded which). The sequencing here drew on whole blood, taken at baseline. This sequence joins TRBV6-1 and TRBJ2-7; D is perhaps TRBD2 (6 bases). The CDR3 sequence: CASSVGGKQYF. CDR3 nucleotide sequence: TGTGCCAGCAGTGTTGGGGGGAAGCAGTACTTC.